This TCR beta chain was profiled in a study of T cells in women clearing cervical HPV infection. The wider study: HLA type could not be excluded as a confounder.

General study findings and limits: Controls had more TRBV6-7 (0.16%) than cases (roughly 0.11%). Combining TCR richness with V gene abundances gave roughly 0.88 AUC.

Turning to this clone: Its antigen is as yet unknown. The CDR3 extends 3 residues past the end of the read, so its final part is completed from the germline J gene.

Germline CDR1 reads SQVTM; CDR2 reads ANQGSEA. CDR3 size: 14 residues. Trimming cost V 6 bases and J 2 bases; bases outside gene matches: 4. HPV was found by MY09/MY11 PCR and dot-blot genotyping. Generated by immunoSEQ multiplex PCR, the TCRdb table keeps only in-frame clones and is missing some. The table lists 25,000 to 30,000 clones. Sequencing used blood buffy coat. The V and J genes are TRBV29-1 and TRBJ2-7, with 13 nucleotides matching TRBD2. This clonotype was sampled from a woman between 18 and 70 years old with a cervical HPV16 infection that either progressed to CIN3+ or cleared (not recorded which). Partial CDR3 DNA: TGCAGCGTGACCGGACTAGCGGGGGCCTACGAG. Translated: CSVTGLAGAYE. From start to end, the CDR3 is CSVTGLAGAYEQYF.